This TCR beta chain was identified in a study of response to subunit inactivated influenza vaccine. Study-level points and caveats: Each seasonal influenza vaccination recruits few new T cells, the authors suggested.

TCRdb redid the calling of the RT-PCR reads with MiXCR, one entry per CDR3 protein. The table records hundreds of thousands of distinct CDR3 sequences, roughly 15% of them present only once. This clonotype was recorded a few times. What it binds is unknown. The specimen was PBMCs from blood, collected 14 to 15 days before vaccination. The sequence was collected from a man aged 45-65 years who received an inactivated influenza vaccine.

The CDR3 nucleotides are TGCAGTGCTAGAGGGAGGGACAGTACCTACGAGCAGTACTTC. Translation gives CSARGRDSTYEQYF. V and J are TRBV20-1 and TRBJ2-7; D may be TRBD1 (7 bases). In germline, CDR1 is DFQATT, CDR2 SNEGSKA (reference sequence). V was trimmed by 1 base and J by 2 bases, leaving 12 bases between them. The CDR3 consists of 14 residues.